These 3 T cell receptor beta chains share one sample of origin, sequenced in a study of T cells after posttransplantation cyclophosphamide. Cyclophosphamide on days +3 and +4 followed busulfan-fludarabine conditioning and a marrow graft. Data came from immunoSEQ multiplex PCR; TCRdb stores just in-frame clones and leaves some out. This repertoire holds 1,400 or so clones, and none appear only once. This sample comprised PBMCs, obtained after an allogeneic stem cell transplant with post-transplant cyclophosphamide. Source of these receptors: a young adult male patient who received an allogeneic stem cell transplant from a related donor, was CMV-positive, and had acute GVHD only. The T cells may come from the graft donor.

This clone is medium-sized (0.01 to 0.1%) by share. V usage is TRBV28 and J usage is TRBJ1-1; D remains ambiguous. The CDR3 covers 12 residues. V was clipped by 3 bases and J by 4 bases, with 6 bases between them. Germline V gene data show CDR1 as MDHEN and CDR2 as SYDVKM. The DNA of the CDR3 is TGTGCCAGCAGTTTCCTATCCACTGAAGCTTTCTTT. Residues: CASSFLSTEAFF.

This clone was counted ten times or more. The chain links TRBV5-4 to TRBJ2-5; 9 nucleotides line up with TRBD2. The V and J ends lost 0 bases and 0 bases, in that order; junction bases with no gene match: 6. Germline lookup yields CDR1 SGHNT and CDR2 YYREEE (reference sequence). There are 17 residues in the CDR3. CDR3 DNA sequence: TGTGCCAGCAGCTTGGCCCCTAGCGGGGTTCACCAAGAGACCCAGTACTTC. It is translated as CASSLAPSGVHQETQYF.

This clone ranks as medium-sized. This sequence joins TRBV6-2 or TRBV6-3 and TRBJ1-2; D unclear. Trimming took 0 bases from V and 12 from J, leaving 8 bases between them. Germline V gene data show CDR1 as MNHEY and CDR2 as SVGEGT. This CDR3 contains 11 residues. The DNA of the CDR3 is TGTGCCAGCAGTTACTCCCGGGGTAACACCTTC. Its protein product is CASSYSRGNTF.